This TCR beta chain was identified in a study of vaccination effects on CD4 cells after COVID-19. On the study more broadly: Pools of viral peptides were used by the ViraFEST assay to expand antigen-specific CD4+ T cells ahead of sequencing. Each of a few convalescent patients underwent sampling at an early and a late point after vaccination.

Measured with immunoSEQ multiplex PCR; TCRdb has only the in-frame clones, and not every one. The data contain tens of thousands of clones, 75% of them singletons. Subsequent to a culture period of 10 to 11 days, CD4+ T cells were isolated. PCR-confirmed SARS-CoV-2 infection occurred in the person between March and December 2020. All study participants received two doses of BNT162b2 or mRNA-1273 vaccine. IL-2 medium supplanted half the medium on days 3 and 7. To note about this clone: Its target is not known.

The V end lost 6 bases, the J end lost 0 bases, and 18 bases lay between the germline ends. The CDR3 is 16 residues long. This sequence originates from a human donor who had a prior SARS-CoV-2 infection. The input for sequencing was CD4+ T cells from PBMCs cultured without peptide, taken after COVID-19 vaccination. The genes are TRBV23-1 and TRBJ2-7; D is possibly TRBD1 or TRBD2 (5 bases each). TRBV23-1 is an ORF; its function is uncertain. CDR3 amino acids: CASSGTWRPNSYEQYF. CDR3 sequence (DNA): TGCGCCAGCAGCGGGACCTGGAGGCCCAACTCCTACGAGCAGTACTTC.